One and the same sample provided the 3 T cell receptor beta chains below, sequenced in a study of identical twins. TCRdb re-derived calls from the 5' RACE reads in MiXCR, one entry per CDR3 protein. The sample lists over 550,000 distinct CDR3 sequences; 7.1% were seen once. Another study also made use of these data, one on yellow fever vaccine responses in identical twins.

The sample comprised PBMCs. The receptor set was obtained from a woman aged 18-29 years in good health.

This clonotype was seen a handful of times. V usage is TRBV24-1 and J usage is TRBJ1-4; 9 bases line up with TRBD1. J was trimmed by 7 bases and V by 3 bases; bases with no gene match: 2. CDR3 length: 14 residues. CDR1 is KGHDR and CDR2 is SFDVKD in the germline V gene. The CDR3 nucleotides read TGTGCCACCAGTGATGGGGACAGGGCTGAAAAACTGTTTTTT. Translation gives CATSDGDRAEKLFF.

This clonotype has at least ten counts. The rearrangement joins TRBV4-1 to TRBJ2-1; D tentatively reads TRBD1 or TRBD2 (5 bases each). With 3 bases removed from V and 1 base from J, the gap between germline ends came to 7 bases. Looked up from germline, CDR1 is MGHRA and CDR2 is YSYEKL. The CDR3 is 14 residues long. The chain's CDR3 is CASSQGVSYNEQFF. In DNA, the CDR3 is TGCGCCAGCAGCCAGGGGGTGTCCTACAATGAGCAGTTCTTC.

In its sample, this clonotype was seen many times. The gene calls are TRBV6-2 or TRBV6-3 and TRBJ2-4; the D gene is possibly TRBD2 (6 bases). Per germline, CDR1 MNHEY and CDR2 SVGEGT. The germline V and J ends were trimmed by 5 bases and 0 bases, with 17 bases remaining between them. This CDR3 is built from 17 residues. The CDR3 DNA reads TGTGCCAGCAGTCGCCCGGTAGCGGAGGCAGCCAAAAACATTCAGTACTTC. Residues: CASSRPVAEAAKNIQYF.